Listed below are T cell receptor beta chains from one sample, sequenced in a study of control samples from healthy donors and cancer patients. The table came from immunoSEQ multiplex PCR; TCRdb's copy has only in-frame clones and leaves some out. The sample gives 95,000 to 100,000 clones, roughly 78% of which show up once; 2% to 2.5% is in the top ten. Sample: blood. Receptors were obtained from a man aged 60-69 years in good health. Each CDR3 is given with its conserved first and last residue. The size entry is marked missing in some rows and otherwise reads once, few, many or a size class.

j_call clone_size v_call cdr3_aa
TRBJ2-7 . TRBV18 CASSLARGTYEQYF
TRBJ1-2 . TRBV7-9 CASSPPLQGYTF
TRBJ1-1 . TRBV5-6 CASSPLSSRLQTEAFF
TRBJ2-1 . TRBV7-9 CASSPRGTSGRRNEQFF
TRBJ2-3 . TRBV27 CASSPLAGPAGGDTQYF
TRBJ2-1 once TRBV7-9 CASSNGPGLFNEQFF
TRBJ2-1 . TRBV7-9 CASSFTTSGSDEQFF
TRBJ2-3 . TRBV10-3 CAISESRGPTGTDTQYF
TRBJ2-7 . TRBV2 CASKEWDGPYEQYF
TRBJ1-1 . TRBV6-5 CASSYYEGWNTEAFF
TRBJ2-3 . TRBV4-1 CASSQDNGGGSMNAQYF
TRBJ1-1 . TRBV5-1 CASSPQGESTEAFF
TRBJ2-2 . TRBV12-5 CASGTTKDRVNTGELFF
TRBJ2-3 . TRBV7-6 CASSSRPTIGTDTQYF
TRBJ2-1 once TRBV5-1 CASSWTGDEQFF
TRBJ2-5 . TRBV5-1 CASRSQLAGLPETQYF
TRBJ1-4 . TRBV7-9 CASSLTGLTNEKLFF
TRBJ1-1 once TRBV7-8 CASSLGGTNSAFF
TRBJ2-7 few TRBV5-1 CASSLDSHEQYF
TRBJ1-1 . TRBV4-2 CASSQEGRTGDTEAFF
TRBJ2-3 . TRBV24-1 CATSDLGGDTQYF
TRBJ2-1 . TRBV18 CASSRDRRNEQFF
TRBJ2-5 . TRBV29-1 CSVEVQQTQYF
TRBJ1-5 . TRBV10-1 CASSESGDQPQHF
TRBJ1-1 . TRBV27 CASSFGNLNTEAFF
TRBJ1-5 few TRBV28 CASSLRSFEQPQHF
TRBJ2-3 . TRBV19 CASSIRTGIDTQYF
TRBJ2-7 few TRBV11-1 CASSPRRVAEQYF
TRBJ2-1 . TRBV7-9 CASTPEGGGDNEQFF
TRBJ2-1 . TRBV5-4 CASSRGGAPNEQFF
TRBJ2-1 once TRBV6-1 CASSEAAQREGSNEQFF
TRBJ1-2 . TRBV5-6 CASSLGRAYGYTF
TRBJ2-2 few TRBV25-1 CASSDAGTSGGRELFF
TRBJ2-7 . TRBV5-4 CASSLGLAGTYEQYF
TRBJ2-5 few TRBV12-3/TRBV12-4 CASSFDSETQYF
TRBJ1-1 . TRBV30 CAWCHTGFTEAFF
TRBJ2-1 . TRBV5-4 CASSWGQGPYNEQFF
TRBJ1-1 . TRBV2 CASIPDRDNTEAFF
TRBJ2-1 . TRBV7-6 CASSFDRGTYNEQFF
TRBJ2-1 . TRBV30 CAWAAGLAGDNEQFF
TRBJ1-2 once TRBV7-8 CASSPLTPTANYGYTF
TRBJ2-1 . TRBV11-1 CASSVGLALEQFF